This record looks at one T cell receptor beta chain sequence and its context. Only in-frame clones appear in the TCRdb table, and some are missing; sequencing was by immunoSEQ multiplex PCR. The table lists approximately 2.1 million clones, 85% to 95% of them singletons. These data belong to a study of shared clonotypes between healthy human individuals. V was trimmed by 8 bases and J by 0 bases, leaving 10 bases between them. Per germline, CDR1 MNHNS and CDR2 SASEGT. CDR3 length: 13 residues. The donor population consisted of healthy HIV-negative adults with no recent acute infections or vaccinations.

This TCR derives from a man between 18 and 35 years old in good health. Some clones in this sample may be carry-over from other donors' samples. V is TRBV6-1 and J is TRBJ1-1; D is perhaps TRBD1 (5 bases). The sequenced sample was naive CD4+ T cells from PBMCs. Subset of the sample: CD45RA+ positively selected. The CDR3 spells CASLTEMNTEAFF. Written as DNA, the CDR3 is TGTGCCAGCCTGACAGAAATGAACACTGAAGCTTTCTTT.